This T cell receptor beta chain was retrieved from a study of blood T cells in healthy people across ages. The table lists this clonotype with a few counts. It was with a sample-barcoded 5' primer and a J-beta primer mix that a second PCR of roughly 6 to 12 cycles was run. TCRdb itself ran the 5' RACE reads through MiXCR, one entry per CDR3 protein. The data hold about 1.1 million distinct CDR3 sequences, with around two fifths observed a single time. The donors, aged roughly 6 to 90, were healthy Caucasians from Russia. Per sample, extraction of total RNA gave at least 6 micrograms in every case. Germline V gene lookup returns CDR1 MNHNY and CDR2 SVGAGI (reference sequence). V shed 5 bases and J shed 2 bases, with 15 bases lying between them. The length of the CDR3 is 16 residues.

The source material was blood. This rearrangement joins TRBV6-6 to TRBJ1-4; maybe TRBD1 (6 bases). This TCR derives from a man aged 18 to 29 in good health. The CDR3 here is CASSRLPGATNEKLFF. CDR3 DNA sequence: TGTGCCAGCAGTCGACTCCCGGGGGCGACTAATGAAAAACTGTTTTTT.